A single sample is the source of the 17 T cell receptor beta chains below, sequenced in a study of CD8+CD57+ T cells in acquired aplastic anemia. The authors sequenced patients whose flow cytometry had shown CD8+CD57+ cell expansion. Both TCR beta VDJ combination and CDR3 sequence profiling were carried out. Genomic DNA was the template for this profiling. TCRdb analysed the reads with MiXCR anew, one entry per CDR3 protein. The table shows some 120,000 distinct CDR3 sequences, with roughly 40% occurring only once. Sequencing was carried out using sorted CD4+, CD8+, or CD8+CD57+ T cells (not recorded which) from PBMCs. The source of these receptors is a human donor with aplastic anemia.

This clonotype showed up many times. This chain uses TRBV9 with TRBJ1-4; a possible D gene is TRBD1 (5 bases). This CDR3 contains 15 residues. Germline assignment: CDR1 SGDLS and CDR2 YYNGEE. V gave up 0 bases and J gave up 7 bases, with 13 bases separating them. This chain's CDR3 is CASSVVGQGGEKLFF. The CDR3 DNA is TGTGCCAGCAGCGTAGTTGGGCAGGGCGGTGAAAAACTGTTTTTT.

This clonotype was observed a handful of times. This chain links TRBV28 with TRBJ1-2, with D tentatively TRBD1 (5 bases). The germline V and J ends were trimmed by 3 bases and 3 bases, with 8 bases remaining between them. The CDR3 is 13 residues long. Germline V gene sequence: CDR1 MDHEN, CDR2 SYDVKM. CDR3 protein: CASSLKGYYGYTF. CDR3 coding DNA: TGTGCCAGCAGTTTGAAGGGGTACTATGGCTACACCTTC.

This chain uses TRBV2 with TRBJ1-2, with TRBD1 matching 7 bases. The CDR3 contains 14 residues. With 6 bases clipped from V and 6 bases from J, the junction kept 10 bases outside the gene matches. Germline CDR1 reads SNHLY; CDR2 reads FYNNEI. The chain's CDR3 is CASRAREGADGYTF. CDR3 sequence (DNA): TGTGCCAGCAGAGCCCGGGAGGGGGCAGATGGCTACACCTTC.

This clonotype was picked up many times. The chain combines TRBV6-1 with TRBJ1-5; 11 bases map to TRBD1. Germline CDR1 is MNHNS and CDR2 is SASEGT. The ends lost 6 bases at V and 6 bases at J; junction bases unmatched: 13. The CDR3 spans 17 residues. The CDR3 protein is CASSMRTGGISAQPQHF. CDR3 in DNA: TGTGCCAGCAGCATGCGGACAGGGGGCATTTCGGCTCAGCCCCAGCATTTT.

The V and J genes are TRBV5-6 and TRBJ2-5, with 11 bases fitting TRBD2. The CDR3 length is 15 residues. V was pared by 4 bases and J by 4 bases, with 6 bases of the junction left unmatched. Germline V gene lookup returns CDR1 SGHDT and CDR2 YYEEEE. The CDR3 region is CASSRVAGGPETQYF. The CDR3 DNA sequence: TGTGCCAGCAGCCGGGTAGCGGGGGGGCCAGAGACCCAGTACTTC.

On this clonotype itself: This sequence may be a read error, since a much larger clone differs from it by one base. The chain has TRBV4-3 and TRBJ2-1; weak D call: TRBD1 (6 bases). From germline, CDR1 is LGHNA and CDR2 YSLEER. This CDR3 has 16 amino acids. The CDR3 coding sequence is TGCGCCAGCAGCCGAGTAGGACAGAGCTCCTACAATGAGCAGTCCTTC. Amino acid sequence: CASSRVGQSSYNEQSF.

The chain uses TRBV10-3 and TRBJ1-2; maybe TRBD1 (5 bases). In germline, CDR1 is ENHRY, CDR2 SYGVKD. The CDR3 length is 15 residues. V lost 0 bases to trimming and J lost 8 bases, with 16 bases between them. CDR3 DNA sequence: TGTGCCATCAGTGAGTCGACTAGCGGGGCCGGCGGCTACACCTTC. Protein sequence: CAISESTSGAGGYTF.

Many counts were recorded for this clonotype. The V gene is TRBV5-8, the J gene TRBJ1-5, with D tentatively TRBD1 (5 bases). The V gene lost 2 bases and the J gene lost 4 bases, with 10 bases spanning the gap. CDR1 and CDR2 from the germline V gene are SGHTS and YDEGEE. The CDR3 covers 14 residues. The CDR3 DNA is TGTGCCAGCAGCTTTGGACAAACAAATCAGCCCCAGCATTTT. Protein sequence: CASSFGQTNQPQHF.

The rearrangement joins TRBV12-3 or TRBV12-4 to TRBJ1-6, with 8 bases that match TRBD1. The CDR3 covers 16 residues. J gave up 9 bases and V 6 bases, and 13 bases lay outside the gene matches. DNA of the CDR3: TGTGCCAGCAGAGGTACCGGGACAGGACGAATTTCACCCCTCCACTTT. Amino acid sequence: CASRGTGTGRISPLHF.

This clonotype was counted ten times or more. The rearrangement uses TRBV13 and TRBJ2-6, with D unclear. V dropped 1 base and J dropped 0 bases, with 4 bases sitting between them. The CDR3 runs 15 residues. The V gene's germline CDR1 is PRHDT and CDR2 FYEKMQ (reference sequence). The CDR3 DNA is TGTGCCAGCAGCTTAGATGACTCTGGGGCCAACGTCCTGACTTTC. It translates to CASSLDDSGANVLTF.

This clonotype was recorded many times. The chain employs TRBV10-3 and TRBJ2-3, with 11 nucleotides matching TRBD1. Germline CDR1 is ENHRY and CDR2 is SYGVKD. J was trimmed by 7 bases and V by 2 bases; bases with no gene match: 5. This CDR3 contains 15 residues. The CDR3 protein is CAISEGTGGLNTQYF. CDR3 nucleotide sequence: TGTGCCATCAGTGAGGGGACAGGGGGTTTAAATACGCAGTATTTT.

This clonotype was observed many times. CDR3: CASSDGTQETQYF. CDR3 DNA sequence: TGTGCCAGCAGCGACGGGACTCAAGAGACCCAGTACTTC. The chain employs TRBV5-4 and TRBJ2-5; possibly TRBD2 for D (6 bases). The length of the CDR3 is 13 residues. The V and J ends lost 4 bases and 2 bases respectively, with 9 bases between them. Germline-derived CDR1 and CDR2 are SGHNT and YYREEE (reference sequence).

The chain joins TRBV20-1 to TRBJ2-3; TRBD2 matches 9 bases. The CDR3 loop spans 15 amino acids. The V segment lost 4 bases and the J segment 6 bases; nucleotides outside the gene matches: 11. The V gene's germline CDR1 is DFQATT and CDR2 SNEGSKA (reference sequence). DNA of the CDR3: TGCAGTGCTACCCGCGGGGCGGGGGGGAGGGATACGCAGTATTTT. It translates to CSATRGAGGRDTQYF.

The table lists this clonotype with many counts. This rearrangement joins TRBV5-6 to TRBJ2-7; no definite D call. Trimming removed 0 bases from V and 2 bases from J, with 3 bases in between. In germline, CDR1 is SGHDT, CDR2 YYEEEE. This CDR3 has 12 residues. The CDR3 nucleotides are TGTGCCAGCAGCTTGGGCACCTACGAGCAGTACTTC. Amino acids: CASSLGTYEQYF.

As to this clonotype: Germline is not matched at one junction end, which may reflect a read error. The chain links TRBV19 to TRBJ1-2; D is unclear. The CDR3 runs to 15 residues. Germline V gene sequence: CDR1 LNHDA, CDR2 SQIVND (reference sequence). CDR3: CASSIRDWERDGCTF. The DNA of the CDR3 is TGTGCCAGTAGTATACGTGACTGGGAGAGGGATGGCTGCACCTTC.

The V gene is TRBV10-3, the J gene TRBJ2-7; unclear D gene. Germline assignment: CDR1 ENHRY and CDR2 SYGVKD. Deletions cut 3 bases from V and 6 bases from J, with 9 bases between. The CDR3 runs 12 residues. The CDR3 DNA sequence: TGTGCCATCAGTGATAGAGTTAGCGAGCAGTACTTC. Its protein product is CAISDRVSEQYF.

The sample holds many counts of this clonotype. The CDR3 sequence is CASSLRTSGGSETQYF. CDR3 DNA: TGCGCCAGCAGCCTACGGACTAGCGGGGGGTCTGAGACCCAGTACTTC. The chain joins TRBV5-1 to TRBJ2-5; 14 positions agree with TRBD2. The CDR3 has 16 amino acids. CDR1 and CDR2 (germline): SGHRS, YFSETQ. V gave up 4 bases and J gave up 5 bases; unmatched junction bases: 7. Based on the CDR3 plus reference TRBV5-1 and TRBJ2-5, the full variable domain is KAGVTQTPRYLIKTRGQQVTLSCSPISGHRSVSWYQQTPGQGLQFLFEYFSETQRNKGNFPGRFSGRQFSNSRSEMNVSTLELGDSALYLCASSLRTSGGSETQYFGPGTRLLVL.